This T cell receptor beta chain came from a study of T cell responses to AZD1222 COVID-19 vaccine. Study observations and caveats: The study found vaccine-associated CD4 TCRs spanning spike, dominant at 160-218 and 743-854. Possibly, clonal diversity was underestimated; donors were largely white British and included more females. Two doses of AZD1222 preceded a rise in Spike-specific TCR breadth and depth. Researchers took repertoire samples only after the peak T cell response had come.

The table came from immunoSEQ multiplex PCR; TCRdb's copy has only in-frame clones and leaves some out. The sample has some 120,000 clones; approximately 90% are singletons. Germline assignment: CDR1 SGHAT and CDR2 FQNNGV. This CDR3 spans 16 amino acids. J lost 5 bases, V lost 1 base, and 8 bases had no gene match. Concerning this clone itself: The antigen remains unidentified.

The chain is built from TRBV11-2 and TRBJ1-1, with TRBD1 matching over 9 bases. This sequence originates from an adult in good health. The specimen comprised peripheral blood, sampled on day 0 of AZD1222 vaccination. The CDR3 nucleotides are TGTGCCAGCAGCTTAGGTTGGGGACAGGGCAGGACTGAAGCTTTCTTT. Residues: CASSLGWGQGRTEAFF.